These T cell receptor beta chains were read from a single sample in a study of identical twins. TCRdb recomputed calls from the 5' RACE reads with MiXCR, one row per CDR3 protein. In the table there are a few hundred thousand distinct CDR3 sequences, more than 13% of which are singletons. The same data also went into a second study, on yellow fever vaccine responses in identical twins.

Specimen: CD4+ T cells sorted from blood. Every receptor here comes from a woman in her late teens or twenties in good health. Both conserved end residues are part of each CDR3. Each record gives: V gene, J gene, CDR3 protein.

V: TRBV7-2
J: TRBJ2-7
CDR3: CASSSRMVNPYEQYF

V: TRBV20-1
J: TRBJ2-7
CDR3: CSARDGGQATYEQYF

V: TRBV11-2
J: TRBJ2-5
CDR3: CASSPRTGPQETQYF

V: TRBV2
J: TRBJ2-7
CDR3: CASSYGTEITYEQYF

V: TRBV27
J: TRBJ2-7
CDR3: CASRLVAWGRYEQYF

V: TRBV20-1
J: TRBJ1-4
CDR3: CSAKGGGEKLFF

V: TRBV24-1
J: TRBJ2-1
CDR3: CATWTSFLAFRVIRSSYNEQFF

V: TRBV6-1
J: TRBJ1-6
CDR3: CASSLPRRSSYNSPLHF

V: TRBV4-3
J: TRBJ2-7
CDR3: CASSQGRVVYEQYF

V: TRBV19
J: TRBJ2-3
CDR3: CASSTTGTFPGDTQYF

V: TRBV3-1
J: TRBJ2-2
CDR3: CASSQVSELFF

V: TRBV12-3/TRBV12-4
J: TRBJ2-2
CDR3: CASSRDRGGTGELFF

V: TRBV6-1
J: TRBJ1-5
CDR3: CAGSQGAVPPQHF

V: TRBV5-1
J: TRBJ2-2
CDR3: CASSPLRGSTGELFF

V: TRBV6-5
J: TRBJ2-7
CDR3: CASSYGFPGEQYF

V: TRBV5-1
J: TRBJ2-7
CDR3: CASSDGGGDYEQYF

V: TRBV24-1
J: TRBJ1-5
CDR3: CATSGGQGRDQPQHF

V: TRBV2
J: TRBJ2-3
CDR3: CASSDRGSSTDTQYF

V: TRBV20-1
J: TRBJ2-2
CDR3: CSARVAGGPNTGELFF

V: TRBV11-2
J: TRBJ2-1
CDR3: CASSLISVNNEQFF

V: TRBV12-3/TRBV12-4
J: TRBJ2-3
CDR3: CASSLALGQGSTDTQYF

V: TRBV5-5
J: TRBJ2-3
CDR3: CASSLASGGARNTQYF

V: TRBV10-3
J: TRBJ2-7
CDR3: CAISGTDSYEQYF

V: TRBV20-1
J: TRBJ2-7
CDR3: CSALTAPYEQYF

V: TRBV12-3/TRBV12-4
J: TRBJ2-5
CDR3: CASSLGRLAGIMNQETQYF

V: TRBV28
J: TRBJ2-1
CDR3: CASSLPRPGGYNEQFF

V: TRBV7-2
J: TRBJ2-7
CDR3: CASSFSPGGLEWREQYF